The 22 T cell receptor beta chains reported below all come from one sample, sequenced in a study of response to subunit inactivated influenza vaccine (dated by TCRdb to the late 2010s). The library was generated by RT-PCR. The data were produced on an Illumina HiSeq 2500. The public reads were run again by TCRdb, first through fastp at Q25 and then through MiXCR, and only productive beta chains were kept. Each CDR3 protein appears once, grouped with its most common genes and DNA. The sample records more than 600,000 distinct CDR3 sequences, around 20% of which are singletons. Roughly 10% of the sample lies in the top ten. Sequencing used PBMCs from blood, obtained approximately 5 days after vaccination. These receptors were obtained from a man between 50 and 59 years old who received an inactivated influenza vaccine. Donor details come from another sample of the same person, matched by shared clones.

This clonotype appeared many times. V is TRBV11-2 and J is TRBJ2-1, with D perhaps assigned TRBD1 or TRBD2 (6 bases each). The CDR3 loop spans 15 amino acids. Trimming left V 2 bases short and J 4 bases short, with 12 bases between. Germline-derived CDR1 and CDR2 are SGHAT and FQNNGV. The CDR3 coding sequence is TGTGCCAGCAGCTTAAAGGGGGGCACATACAATGAGCAGTTCTTC. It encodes CASSLKGGTYNEQFF.

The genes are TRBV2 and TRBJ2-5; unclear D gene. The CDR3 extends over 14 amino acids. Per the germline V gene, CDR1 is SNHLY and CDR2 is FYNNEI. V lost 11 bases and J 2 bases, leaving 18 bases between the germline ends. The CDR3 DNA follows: TGTGCCGTCCCAAGGTCGACTTCTCAAGAGACCCAGTACTTC. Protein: CAVPRSTSQETQYF. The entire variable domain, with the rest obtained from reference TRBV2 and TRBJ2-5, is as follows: EPEVTQTPSHQVTQMGQEVILRCVPISNHLYFYWYRQILGQKVEFLVSFYNNEISEKSEIFDDQFSVERPDGSNFTLKIRSTKLEDSAMYFCAVPRSTSQETQYFGPGTRLLVL.

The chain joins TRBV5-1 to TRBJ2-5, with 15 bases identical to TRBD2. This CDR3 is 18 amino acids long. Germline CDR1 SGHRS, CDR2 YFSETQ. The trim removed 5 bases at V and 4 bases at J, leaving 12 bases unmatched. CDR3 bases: TGCGCCAGCAGGAGCACCTGGACTAGCGGGGGGGCATTAGAGACCCAGTACTTC. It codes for CASRSTWTSGGALETQYF.

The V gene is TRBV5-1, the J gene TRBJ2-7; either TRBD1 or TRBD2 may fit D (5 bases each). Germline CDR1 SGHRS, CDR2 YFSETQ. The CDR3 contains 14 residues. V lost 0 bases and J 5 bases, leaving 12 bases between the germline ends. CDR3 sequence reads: CASSLEGRGHEQYF. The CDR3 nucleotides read TGCGCCAGCAGCTTGGAGGGACGCGGACACGAGCAGTACTTC.

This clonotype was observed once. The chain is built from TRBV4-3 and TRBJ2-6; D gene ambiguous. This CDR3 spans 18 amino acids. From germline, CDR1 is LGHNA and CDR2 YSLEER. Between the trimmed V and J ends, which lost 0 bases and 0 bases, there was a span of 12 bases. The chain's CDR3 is CASSQEGYGTSGANVLTF. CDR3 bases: TGCGCCAGCAGCCAAGAAGGGTACGGAACCTCTGGGGCCAACGTCCTGACTTTC.

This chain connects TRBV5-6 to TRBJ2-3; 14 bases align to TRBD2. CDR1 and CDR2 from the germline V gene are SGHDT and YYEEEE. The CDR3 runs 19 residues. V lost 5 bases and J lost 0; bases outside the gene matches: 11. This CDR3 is CASSWTSGGLSTSTDTQYF. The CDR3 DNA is TGTGCCAGCAGTTGGACTAGCGGGGGGCTCTCCACTAGCACAGATACGCAGTATTTT.

The CDR3 here is CASSGTGGIGYGYTF. In nucleotides, the CDR3 is TGCGCCAGCAGCGGGACAGGGGGCATCGGCTATGGCTACACCTTC. The chain couples TRBV5-1 to TRBJ1-2, with 12 bases lining up with TRBD1. The CDR3 is made up of 15 amino acids. The V gene's germline CDR1 is SGHRS and CDR2 YFSETQ. The ends lost 4 bases at V and 4 bases at J; junction bases unmatched: 5.

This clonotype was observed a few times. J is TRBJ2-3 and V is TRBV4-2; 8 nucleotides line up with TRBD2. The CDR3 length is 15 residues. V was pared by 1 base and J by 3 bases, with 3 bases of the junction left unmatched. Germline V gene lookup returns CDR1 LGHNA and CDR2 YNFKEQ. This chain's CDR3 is CASSQGAGVTDTQYF. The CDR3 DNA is TGTGCCAGCAGCCAAGGAGCGGGAGTAACAGATACGCAGTATTTT.

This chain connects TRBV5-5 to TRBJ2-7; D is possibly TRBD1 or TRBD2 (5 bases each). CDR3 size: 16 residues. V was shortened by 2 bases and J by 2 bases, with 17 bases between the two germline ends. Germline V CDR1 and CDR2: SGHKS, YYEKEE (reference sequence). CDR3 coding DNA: TGTGCCAGCAGCTTATCACTCGGGGCAGAGACCTACGAGCAGTACTTC. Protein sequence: CASSLSLGAETYEQYF.

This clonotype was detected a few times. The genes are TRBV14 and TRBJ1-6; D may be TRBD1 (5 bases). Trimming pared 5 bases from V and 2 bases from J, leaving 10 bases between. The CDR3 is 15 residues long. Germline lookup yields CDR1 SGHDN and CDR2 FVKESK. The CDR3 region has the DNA TGTGCCAGCAGCGTCTCAGGGACCTATAATTCACCCCTCCACTTT. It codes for CASSVSGTYNSPLHF.

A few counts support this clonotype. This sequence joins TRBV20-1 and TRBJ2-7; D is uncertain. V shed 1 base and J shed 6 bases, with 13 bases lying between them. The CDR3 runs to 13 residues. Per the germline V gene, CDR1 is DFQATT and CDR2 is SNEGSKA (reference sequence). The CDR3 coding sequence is TGCAGTGCTAGAGGGGCCCTCCTGCTCGAGCAGTACTTC. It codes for CSARGALLLEQYF.

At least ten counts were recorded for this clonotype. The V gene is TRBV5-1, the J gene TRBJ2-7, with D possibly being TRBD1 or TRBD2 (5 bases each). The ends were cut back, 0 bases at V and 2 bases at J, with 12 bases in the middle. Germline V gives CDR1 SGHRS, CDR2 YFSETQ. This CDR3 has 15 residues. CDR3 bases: TGCGCCAGCAGCTTGGACGGGACCCCGACCTACGAGCAGTACTTC. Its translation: CASSLDGTPTYEQYF.

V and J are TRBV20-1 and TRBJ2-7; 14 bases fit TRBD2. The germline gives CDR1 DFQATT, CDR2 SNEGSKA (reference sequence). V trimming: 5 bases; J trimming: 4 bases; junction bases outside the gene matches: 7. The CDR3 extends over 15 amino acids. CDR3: CSAGGTSGSIYEQYF. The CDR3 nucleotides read TGCAGTGCTGGAGGGACTAGCGGGAGTATTTACGAGCAGTACTTC.

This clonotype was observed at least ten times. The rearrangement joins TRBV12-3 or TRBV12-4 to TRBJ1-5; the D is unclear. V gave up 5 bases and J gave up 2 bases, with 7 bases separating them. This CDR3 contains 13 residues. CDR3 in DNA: TGTGCCAGCAGTGGGGTTCGCAATCAGCCCCAGCATTTT. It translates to CASSGVRNQPQHF.

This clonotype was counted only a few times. CDR3 in amino acids: CASNTQGRTYEQYF. CDR3 sequence (DNA): TGTGCCAGCAACACACAGGGGCGAACCTACGAGCAGTACTTC. The chain employs TRBV6-2 or TRBV6-3 and TRBJ2-7; 7 nucleotides line up with TRBD1. The V and J ends lost 7 bases and 2 bases, in that order; junction bases with no gene match: 8. There are 14 residues in the CDR3. Per the germline V gene, CDR1 is MNHEY and CDR2 is SVGEGT.

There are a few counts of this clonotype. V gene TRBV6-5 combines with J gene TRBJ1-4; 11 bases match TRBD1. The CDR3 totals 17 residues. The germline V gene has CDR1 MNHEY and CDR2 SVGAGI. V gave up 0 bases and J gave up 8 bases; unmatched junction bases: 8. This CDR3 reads CASSYSAGQGVREKLFF. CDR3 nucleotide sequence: TGTGCCAGCAGTTACTCCGCGGGACAGGGGGTTAGAGAAAAACTGTTTTTT.

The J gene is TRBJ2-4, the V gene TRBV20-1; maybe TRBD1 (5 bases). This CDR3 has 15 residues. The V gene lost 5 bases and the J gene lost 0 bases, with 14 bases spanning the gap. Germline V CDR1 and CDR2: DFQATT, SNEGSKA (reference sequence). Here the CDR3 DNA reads TGCAGTGCTCCGGACACAGTTCTAGCCAAAAACATTCAGTACTTC. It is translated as CSAPDTVLAKNIQYF.

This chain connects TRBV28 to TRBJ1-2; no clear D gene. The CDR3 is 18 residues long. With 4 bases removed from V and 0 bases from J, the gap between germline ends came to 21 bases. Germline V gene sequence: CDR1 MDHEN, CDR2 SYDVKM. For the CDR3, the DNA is TGTGCCAGCAGTTACCTGAGGACCGGAGAAAAGGCTAACTATGGCTACACCTTC. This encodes CASSYLRTGEKANYGYTF.

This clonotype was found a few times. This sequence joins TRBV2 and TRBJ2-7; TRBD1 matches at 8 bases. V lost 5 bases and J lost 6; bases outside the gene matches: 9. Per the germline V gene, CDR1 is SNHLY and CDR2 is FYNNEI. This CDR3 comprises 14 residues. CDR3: CASSPRQGRTEQYF. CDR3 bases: TGTGCCAGCAGTCCTAGACAGGGGAGGACCGAGCAGTACTTC.

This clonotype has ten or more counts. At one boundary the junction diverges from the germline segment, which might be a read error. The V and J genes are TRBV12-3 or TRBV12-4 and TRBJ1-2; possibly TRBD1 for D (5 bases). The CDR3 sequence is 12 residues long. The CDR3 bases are TGCGCCAGCAGCTCGGGGGTCTATGGCTACACCTTC. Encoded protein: CASSSGVYGYTF.

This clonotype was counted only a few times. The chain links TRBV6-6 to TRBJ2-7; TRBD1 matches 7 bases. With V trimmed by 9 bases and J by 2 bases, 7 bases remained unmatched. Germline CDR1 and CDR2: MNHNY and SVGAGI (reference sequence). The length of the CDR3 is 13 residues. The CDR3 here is CASRQGQAYEQYF. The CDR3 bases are TGTGCCAGTAGACAGGGCCAGGCCTACGAGCAGTACTTC.

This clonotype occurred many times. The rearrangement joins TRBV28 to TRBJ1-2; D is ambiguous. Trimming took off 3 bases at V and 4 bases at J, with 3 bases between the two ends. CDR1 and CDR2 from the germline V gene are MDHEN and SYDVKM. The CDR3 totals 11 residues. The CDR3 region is CASSFTYGYTF. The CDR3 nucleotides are TGTGCCAGCAGTTTCACCTATGGCTACACCTTC.